This T cell receptor beta chain was identified during a study of blood T cell repertoires in COVID-19. The ends lost 4 bases at V and 3 bases at J; junction bases unmatched: 8. CDR1 is LGHDT, CDR2 YNNKEL, per germline (reference sequence). The CDR3 has 17 residues. For recovered donors of Cohort 3, there were two negative PCRs, clearance, or symptom resolution. Only in-frame clones appear in the TCRdb table, and some are missing; sequencing was by immunoSEQ multiplex PCR. The sample has roughly 300,000 clones, about 87% seen once; the top ten hold approximately 5.3%. V and J are TRBV3-1 (or the pseudogene TRBV3-2) and TRBJ2-3; 12 nucleotides align to TRBD1. The specimen was PBMCs or T cells enriched from blood (not recorded which). This TCR came from a woman aged 25 to 39 who had recovered from COVID-19. In DNA, the CDR3 is TGTGCCAGCAGCCTTGGGACAGGGGGCATGGTGACAGATACGCAGTATTTT. Translation: CASSLGTGGMVTDTQYF.